The source of this T cell receptor beta chain is a study of T cells in Graves' hyperthyroidism and ophthalmopathy. Points from the study as a whole: Among thyroid clonotypes expanded above 0.001, most also appeared in blood.

As for this clonotype: Antigen: not known.

It was RNA transcripts that yielded the amplified TCR beta CDR3 regions. The primer set for the first-round RT-PCR of the TCR CDR3 was HTBI. TCRdb reanalysed the multiplex PCR reads using MiXCR and keeps one entry per CDR3 protein. This table has more than 500,000 distinct CDR3 sequences, around 43% appearing once. V lost 5 bases and J 11 bases, leaving 12 bases between the germline ends. The CDR3 spans 12 residues. From germline, CDR1 is KGHDR and CDR2 SFDVKD. Uncontrolled infection, other autoimmune disease, pregnancy or lactation disqualified patients from enrolment. Diagnosis relied on clinical symptoms, serum thyroxine and TRAb, thyroid ultrasound and orbital computed tomography.

Sequencing was performed on peripheral blood or thyroid tissue (not recorded which). This chain connects TRBV24-1 to TRBJ1-5; D remains ambiguous. The TCR comes from an adult woman with Graves' disease, either hyperthyroidism or ophthalmopathy (not recorded which). In DNA, the CDR3 is TGTGCCACCAGTGGAGGTCAGAGATCCCAGCATTTT. This sequence encodes CATSGGQRSQHF.